Listed here are 5 T cell receptor beta chains from one sample, sequenced in a study of CD8 T cells in ankylosing spondylitis. Their antigens are not known. The study's findings and limits: One TCR beta motif, made up of eight highly homologous variants, appeared characteristic of ankylosing spondylitis blood.

TCRdb independently ran MiXCR on the 5' RACE reads; one entry per CDR3 protein. The profile shows over 600,000 distinct CDR3 sequences, over 15% of them singletons. Sequencing was performed on blood, either unsorted or a sorted T cell fraction (not recorded which). These receptors were taken from a male donor with ankylosing spondylitis.

This clonotype was observed a few times. The V gene is TRBV7-9, the J gene TRBJ1-5; D unclear. Germline V CDR1 and CDR2: SEHNR, FQNEAQ (reference sequence). V was shortened by 3 bases and J by 3 bases, with 9 bases between the two germline ends. The CDR3 runs to 14 residues. CDR3 in DNA: TGTGCCAGCAGCTTGGGATCCATCAATCAGCCCCAGCATTTT. Encoded protein: CASSLGSINQPQHF.

The rearrangement links TRBV5-6 to TRBJ2-6, with D tentatively TRBD2 (5 bases). The V end lost 4 bases, the J end lost 0 bases, and 14 bases lay between the germline ends. The CDR3 extends over 17 amino acids. In germline, CDR1 is SGHDT, CDR2 YYEEEE. DNA for the CDR3: TGTGCCAGCAGCCGGGATCCTTATACCTCTGGGGCCAACGTCCTGACTTTC. Protein sequence: CASSRDPYTSGANVLTF.

The DNA for the CDR3 is TGTGCCATCAGCGGGACTAGCGGGACCGAAGGGACCCAGTACTTC. Translated, it gives CAISGTSGTEGTQYF. The J gene is TRBJ2-5, the V gene TRBV10-3, with 13 bases aligning to TRBD2. V was clipped by 6 bases and J by 7 bases; unmatched bases: 8. CDR1 ENHRY and CDR2 SYGVKD come from the germline V gene. This CDR3 spans 15 amino acids.

This clonotype was seen more than once but under ten times. This chain uses TRBV9 with TRBJ2-1, with D unresolved. The CDR3 spans 16 residues. Trimming removed 1 base from V and 2 bases from J, with 13 bases in between. In germline, CDR1 is SGDLS, CDR2 YYNGEE. CDR3 region: CASSVRLDGAYNEQFF. Here the CDR3 DNA reads TGTGCCAGCAGCGTACGACTGGACGGAGCCTACAATGAGCAGTTCTTC.

This clonotype was seen only a few times. The CDR3 DNA sequence: TGCAGTGCTAGAGATTCGGACAACTATGGCTACACCTTC. The encoded protein is CSARDSDNYGYTF. This chain links TRBV20-1 with TRBJ1-2; D unclear. The CDR3 totals 13 residues. Trimming took 0 bases from V and 2 from J, leaving 7 bases between them. Looked up from germline, CDR1 is DFQATT and CDR2 is SNEGSKA (reference sequence).